These T cell receptor beta chains were read from a single sample in a study of CD8 T cells in ankylosing spondylitis. TCRdb reanalysed the 5' RACE reads using MiXCR and keeps one entry per CDR3 protein. Altogether around 120,000 distinct CDR3 sequences are present, roughly an eighth being singletons, with the ten largest covering 2.5% to 3%. Material: blood, either unsorted or a sorted T cell fraction (not recorded which). These receptors were collected from a female donor with ankylosing spondylitis or in good health (not recorded which). The CDR3 runs from the conserved cysteine through the conserved F or W.

TRBJ1-1 | TRBV24-1 | CATSDHPQGRGTEAFF
TRBJ2-7 | TRBV27 | CASRAGTGRSEQYF
TRBJ1-1 | TRBV15 | CATSRDGTAVEAFF
TRBJ1-5 | TRBV19 | CASTTQGVQPQHF
TRBJ2-7 | TRBV4-1 | CASSPPPAAPYEQYF
TRBJ1-1 | TRBV29-1 | CSVEIRAATEAFF
TRBJ1-1 | TRBV30 | CAWSVARMNTEAFF
TRBJ2-1 | TRBV5-1 | CASSLSLAGGLEQFF
TRBJ1-5 | TRBV19 | CASSIYGQLNQPQHF
TRBJ2-7 | TRBV6-6 | CASSYKVAREQYF
TRBJ1-1 | TRBV12-3/TRBV12-4 | CASSRTGGNEAFF
TRBJ2-1 | TRBV21-1 | CASSKARQGGTEQFF
TRBJ1-5 | TRBV18 | CASSAGINQPQHF
TRBJ2-3 | TRBV20-1 | CSASGVRTDTQYF
TRBJ2-3 | TRBV20-1 | CSATGQGEVQDTQYF
TRBJ2-3 | TRBV2 | CASSAMGLIDDTQYF
TRBJ1-3 | TRBV3-1 | CASSHRKAGNTIYF
TRBJ2-3 | TRBV12-3/TRBV12-4 | CASSFSGSNADTQYF
TRBJ1-5 | TRBV5-5 | CASTRKQGGNQPQHF
TRBJ1-5 | TRBV29-1 | CSVQDSNQPQHF
TRBJ1-6 | TRBV5-1 | CASSLGQGVSSPLHF
TRBJ2-4 | TRBV27 | CAGPRCQYF
TRBJ2-3 | TRBV9 | CASSGSQSNTDTQYF
TRBJ2-1 | TRBV20-1 | CSVVRGGRNEQFF
TRBJ1-1 | TRBV20-1 | CSLPKGTLNTEAFF
TRBJ2-2 | TRBV4-1 | CASSQDQGVPTGELFF
TRBJ2-7 | TRBV10-3 | CANKGNSYEQYF
TRBJ1-1 | TRBV10-3 | CAISDTGPNTEAFF
TRBJ2-3 | TRBV5-1 | CASSPTASSTDTQYF
TRBJ2-4 | TRBV7-9 | CASSSKRGEAQYF
TRBJ1-6 | TRBV6-5 | CASSLQGGDNSPLHF
TRBJ2-1 | TRBV4-1 | CASSQDPSVSYNEQFF
TRBJ2-5 | TRBV9 | CASSAPSETQYF